A single sample is the source of the 32 T cell receptor beta chains below, sequenced in a study of T cells in Graves' hyperthyroidism and ophthalmopathy. Amplified regions were TCR beta CDR3 sequences from RNA transcripts. TCR CDR3 regions were first amplified by RT-PCR with HTBI primers. TCRdb redid the calling of the multiplex PCR reads with MiXCR, one entry per CDR3 protein. The sample includes a few hundred thousand distinct CDR3 sequences, 15% to 18% of them seen just once. The sample consisted of blood. These receptors all come from a woman aged 30 to 39 with Graves' hyperthyroidism.

V gene TRBV27 combines with J gene TRBJ1-3, with 7 bases matching TRBD1. Germline CDR1 and CDR2: MNHEY and SMNVEV (reference sequence). Trimming cost V 6 bases and J 4 bases; bases outside gene matches: 12. This CDR3 is built from 16 residues. The DNA for the CDR3 is TGTGCCAGCAGCCAGGGATTGACAGGGCCCGGAAACACCATATATTTT. This gives the protein CASSQGLTGPGNTIYF.

The rearrangement joins TRBV4-1 to TRBJ1-2; D unclear. This CDR3 contains 15 residues. V dropped 0 bases and J dropped 8 bases, with 16 bases sitting between them. Germline CDR1 is MGHRA and CDR2 is YSYEKL. The CDR3 DNA reads TGCGCCAGCAGCCAAGATTCTAATCAAGGGCGGGGCTACACCTTC. It yields the protein CASSQDSNQGRGYTF.

Only a few counts were recorded for this clonotype. The chain is built from TRBV4-1 and TRBJ1-1; D unresolved. This CDR3 region has 13 residues. V lost 0 bases and J lost 7, with 9 bases in between. The germline V gene encodes CDR1 MGHRA and CDR2 YSYEKL. The DNA of the CDR3 is TGCGCCAGCAGCCAAGATCGGGCGAGTGAAGCTTTCTTT. Translation gives CASSQDRASEAFF.

A few counts support this clonotype. The V gene is TRBV28, the J gene TRBJ1-3; no clear D. CDR3 size: 15 residues. Trimming pared 6 bases from V and 3 bases from J, leaving 15 bases between. Per the germline V gene, CDR1 is MDHEN and CDR2 is SYDVKM. The CDR3 spells CASSRPGQIGNTIYF. Written as DNA, the CDR3 is TGTGCCAGCAGCCGCCCCGGGCAGATTGGAAACACCATATATTTT.

This clonotype was counted many times. J is TRBJ2-3 and V is TRBV20-1; no reliable D call. CDR1 is DFQATT and CDR2 is SNEGSKA in the germline V gene (reference sequence). Trimming cost V 5 bases and J 2 bases, with 8 bases left between them. The CDR3 runs to 12 residues. CDR3 sequence reads: CSAPFSTDTQYF. The CDR3 DNA reads TGCAGTGCTCCTTTTTCCACAGATACGCAGTATTTT.

This clonotype occurred a few times. This chain connects TRBV19 to TRBJ2-2; D perhaps matches TRBD1 (6 bases). Trimming took 7 bases from V and 4 from J, leaving 10 bases between them. CDR3 length equals 13 residues. From germline, CDR1 is LNHDA and CDR2 SQIVND (reference sequence). The CDR3 DNA is TGTGCCAGTAAGCACAGGGTCACCGGGGAGCTGTTTTTT. The encoded protein is CASKHRVTGELFF. Full variable domain (rest looked up from reference TRBV19 and TRBJ2-2): DGGITQSPKYLFRKEGQNVTLSCEQNLNHDAMYWYRQDPGQGLRLIYYSQIVNDFQKGDIAEGYSVSREKKESFPLTVTSAQKNPTAFYLCASKHRVTGELFFGEGSRLTVL.

This clonotype has ten or more counts. The chain links TRBV5-6 to TRBJ2-1; 8 positions match TRBD2. There are 15 residues in the CDR3. J lost 1 base, V lost 6 bases, and 6 bases had no gene match. CDR1 SGHDT and CDR2 YYEEEE come from the germline V gene. The DNA for the CDR3 is TGTGCCAGCACCCGTAGCGGGGCGTCCTACAATGAGCAGTTCTTC. This encodes CASTRSGASYNEQFF.

This clonotype has at least ten counts. This chain connects TRBV27 to TRBJ2-1; TRBD2 matches at 9 bases. Unmatched junction bases numbered 16, after V lost 4 bases and J lost 9 bases. Germline V gives CDR1 MNHEY, CDR2 SMNVEV (reference sequence). The CDR3 is 17 amino acids. The DNA for the CDR3 is TGTGCCAGCAGTTCCTCCCTCCATCGCGGGAGGGCCCTTGAGCAGTTCTTC. Protein: CASSSSLHRGRALEQFF.

This clonotype showed up just once. Since a much larger clone is just one base distant, this may be a read error. The J gene is TRBJ2-3, the V gene TRBV6-2 or TRBV6-3; 9 nucleotides agree with TRBD2. This CDR3 is 17 amino acids long. Unmatched junction bases numbered 18, after V lost 6 bases and J lost 8 bases. The germline gives CDR1 MNHEY, CDR2 SVGEGT. CDR3 nucleotides: TGTGCCAGCAGCGAACCCACTGTCGCTAGCGGGGAGGTTACGCAGTATTTT. Its translation is CASSEPTVASGEVTQYF.

This clonotype was recorded at least ten times. This rearrangement joins TRBV6-1 to TRBJ1-1, with a weak D call TRBD1 (6 bases). The CDR3 covers 13 residues. The V gene's germline CDR1 is MNHNS and CDR2 SASEGT. Trimming cost V 6 bases and J 1 base, with 9 bases left between them. The CDR3 DNA follows: TGTGCCAGCAGGGACAGAGCGAACACTGAAGCTTTCTTT. This encodes CASRDRANTEAFF.

J is TRBJ2-5 and V is TRBV20-1; the D is unclear. This CDR3 has 11 amino acids. The germline gives CDR1 DFQATT, CDR2 SNEGSKA (reference sequence). Trimming shortened V by 7 bases and J by 1 base, and 7 bases separated the two germline ends. CDR3 loop: CSGAVQETQYF. CDR3 DNA: TGCAGTGGCGCTGTCCAAGAGACCCAGTACTTC.

This clonotype was found many times. The V call is TRBV28, the J call TRBJ2-7, with D tentatively TRBD1 (5 bases). V was pared by 3 bases and J by 4 bases, with 16 bases between. This CDR3 is 15 amino acids long. The V gene's germline CDR1 is MDHEN and CDR2 SYDVKM. For the CDR3, the DNA is TGTGCCAGCAGTTTGGGCAGGGTTCTGCGGTACGAGCAGTACTTC. Amino acids: CASSLGRVLRYEQYF.

This clonotype was picked up a small number of times. The chain uses TRBV29-1 and TRBJ2-5; 12 bases are a match to TRBD2. There are 14 residues in the CDR3. Germline V gene sequence: CDR1 SQVTM, CDR2 ANQGSEA. V lost 1 base, J lost 5 bases, and 2 bases stayed unmatched. The CDR3 nucleotides are TGCAGCGTTGAAGGTACTAGCGGGAGGGAGACCCAGTACTTC. It specifies CSVEGTSGRETQYF.

This clonotype was observed many times. The chain employs TRBV20-1 and TRBJ2-7, with 13 positions matching TRBD2. V gave up 5 bases and J gave up 4 bases; unmatched junction bases: 8. The CDR3 consists of 15 residues. CDR1 and CDR2 from the germline V gene are DFQATT and SNEGSKA (reference sequence). The DNA for the CDR3 is TGCAGTGCTTTACTAGCGGGAGGGCCTTCTTACGAGCAGTACTTC. Its protein product is CSALLAGGPSYEQYF.

This rearrangement joins TRBV20-1 to TRBJ2-4, with 9 bases aligning to TRBD1. The length of the CDR3 is 18 residues. The germline V gene encodes CDR1 DFQATT and CDR2 SNEGSKA (reference sequence). Losses at the gene ends were 0 bases for V and 0 bases for J; bases not matched to a gene: 9. CDR3 residues: CSARDPTGGEVAKNIQYF. The DNA of the CDR3 is TGCAGTGCTAGAGATCCGACAGGGGGGGAAGTAGCCAAAAACATTCAGTACTTC.

V usage is TRBV19 and J usage is TRBJ2-3, with 12 bases fitting TRBD2. The V segment lost 6 bases and the J segment 1 base; nucleotides outside the gene matches: 8. This CDR3 comprises 17 residues. The germline V gene has CDR1 LNHDA and CDR2 SQIVND (reference sequence). The chain's CDR3 is CASSILAGGGGTDTQYF. In DNA form, the CDR3 reads TGTGCCAGTAGCATACTAGCGGGAGGTGGGGGCACAGATACGCAGTATTTT.

The genes are TRBV7-2 and TRBJ2-3; 7 nucleotides align to TRBD2. In germline, CDR1 is SGHTA, CDR2 FQGNSA. This CDR3 comprises 18 residues. V shed 3 bases and J 2 bases; nucleotides not matched to a gene: 14. DNA for the CDR3: TGTGCCAGCAGCTTGCCGGGGTGGAGGGAGGGCCTCACAGATACGCAGTATTTT. It translates to CASSLPGWREGLTDTQYF.

The V and J genes are TRBV11-2 and TRBJ1-2, with TRBD1 matching 8 bases. The length of the CDR3 is 18 residues. The germline V gene encodes CDR1 SGHAT and CDR2 FQNNGV. V lost 6 bases to trimming and J lost 7 bases; unmatched junction nucleotides: 22. The CDR3 spells CASRTLVRDRRTRGGYTF. CDR3 nucleotides: TGTGCCAGCAGGACGCTTGTCCGGGACAGGAGGACCAGGGGTGGCTACACCTTC.

The table lists this clonotype with many counts. The rearrangement uses TRBV6-1 and TRBJ1-5; no clear D. Deletions cut 3 bases from V and 5 bases from J, with 17 bases between. The CDR3 sequence is 16 residues long. CDR1 and CDR2 from the germline V gene are MNHNS and SASEGT. The CDR3 DNA reads TGTGCCAGCAGTGATAAAGGGAAGGGCCTTTATCAGCCCCAGCATTTT. It is translated as CASSDKGKGLYQPQHF.

This clonotype came up many times. CDR3 sequence (DNA): TGTGCCAGCAGCGCCTGGGACAGGGGCTACGAGCAGTACTTC. This gives the protein CASSAWDRGYEQYF. The genes are TRBV11-2 and TRBJ2-7, with 10 nucleotides matching TRBD1. V gave up 5 bases and J gave up 3 bases; unmatched junction bases: 4. CDR1 is SGHAT, CDR2 FQNNGV, per germline. This CDR3 has 14 amino acids.

This clonotype was picked up a small number of times. The CDR3 is CASSQSKVGGYYEQYF. CDR3 nucleotides: TGTGCCAGCAGTCAATCAAAAGTTGGGGGCTACTACGAGCAGTACTTC. The chain is built from TRBV27 and TRBJ2-7; the D gene is possibly TRBD1 (6 bases). V lost 5 bases to trimming and J lost 3 bases, with 20 bases between them. CDR3 size: 16 residues. Germline V gene lookup returns CDR1 MNHEY and CDR2 SMNVEV (reference sequence).

This clonotype appeared a few times. V and J are TRBV12-3 or TRBV12-4 and TRBJ2-5; TRBD2 aligns across 8 bases. This CDR3 contains 13 residues. V gave up 5 bases and J gave up 5 bases; unmatched junction bases: 4. The CDR3 DNA sequence: TGTGCCAGCAGTCCCAGCGGGAGTGAGACCCAGTACTTC. Translated, it gives CASSPSGSETQYF.

This clonotype has only a few counts. The chain employs TRBV4-2 and TRBJ2-2; maybe TRBD1 (6 bases). Trimming took 0 bases from V and 4 from J, leaving 12 bases between them. The CDR3 is 16 amino acids. Germline V gene data show CDR1 as LGHNA and CDR2 as YNFKEQ. In DNA, the CDR3 is TGTGCCAGCAGCCAAGATGGGGGACAAATCACCGGGGAGCTGTTTTTT. This sequence encodes CASSQDGGQITGELFF.

This clonotype has ten or more counts. The V gene is TRBV30, the J gene TRBJ2-1, with TRBD2 matching over 11 bases. The CDR3 totals 12 residues. The junction had 4 bases not matched to a gene; V was cut back by 4 bases and J by 11 bases. The V gene's germline CDR1 is GTSNPN and CDR2 SVGIG (reference sequence). This chain's CDR3 is CAWNPTSGKQFF. The CDR3 DNA is TGTGCCTGGAACCCGACTAGCGGGAAGCAGTTCTTC.

V usage is TRBV6-6 and J usage is TRBJ1-5, with 7 bases fitting TRBD1. This CDR3 has 16 amino acids. Germline trimming cut 2 bases from V and 2 bases from J; bases unmatched to any gene: 6. The germline V gene has CDR1 MNHNY and CDR2 SVGAGI (reference sequence). The CDR3 DNA follows: TGTGCCAGCAGTTACACAGGGGAAAGGGGCAATCAGCCCCAGCATTTT. Protein sequence: CASSYTGERGNQPQHF.

This clonotype occurred many times. The rearrangement uses TRBV10-3 and TRBJ2-1, with 10 bases matching TRBD2. V was pared by 0 bases and J by 8 bases, with 7 bases of the junction left unmatched. The CDR3 sequence is 16 residues long. Germline loops: CDR1 ENHRY, CDR2 SYGVKD. CDR3 residues: CAISESASGSTDEQFF. CDR3 in DNA: TGTGCCATCAGTGAGTCGGCTAGCGGGAGTACCGATGAGCAGTTCTTC.

The V call is TRBV4-3, the J call TRBJ2-7, with 7 bases identical to TRBD1. Germline V lookup: CDR1 LGHNA, CDR2 YSLEER. The CDR3 extends over 17 amino acids. V lost 1 base to trimming and J lost 1 base; unmatched junction nucleotides: 10. The CDR3 DNA is TGCGCCAGCAGCCAAGCCCCCACCGGGACAGCGTCCTACGAGCAGTACTTC. Translated: CASSQAPTGTASYEQYF.

This clonotype showed up just a few times. The V and J genes are TRBV27 and TRBJ2-1; the D gene is possibly TRBD1 (6 bases). This CDR3 contains 15 residues. The V end lost 3 bases, the J end lost 5 bases, and 14 bases lay between the germline ends. The germline V gene has CDR1 MNHEY and CDR2 SMNVEV (reference sequence). DNA of the CDR3: TGTGCCAGCAGTTTTGGGTCAGGGGTCCACAATGAGCAGTTCTTC. As protein: CASSFGSGVHNEQFF.

This clonotype was found many times. V and J are TRBV11-2 and TRBJ2-1; unclear D gene. CDR1 and CDR2 (germline): SGHAT, FQNNGV. V was pared by 0 bases and J by 10 bases, with 10 bases between. The CDR3 sequence is 13 residues long. The CDR3 sequence: CASSLDPAIEQFF. DNA of the CDR3: TGTGCCAGCAGCTTAGATCCCGCGATAGAGCAGTTCTTC.

The chain is built from TRBV13 and TRBJ2-7, with 10 positions matching TRBD2. CDR3 size: 18 residues. V gave up 2 bases and J gave up 3 bases; unmatched junction bases: 13. The germline gives CDR1 PRHDT, CDR2 FYEKMQ (reference sequence). The CDR3 nucleotides are TGTGCCAGCAGCTTATTACCGGCTAGCGGGAGCAGAATCTACGAGCAGTACTTC. This codes for CASSLLPASGSRIYEQYF. Looking up the rest from reference TRBV13 and TRBJ2-7 gives the full variable domain: AAGVIQSPRHLIKEKRETATLKCYPIPRHDTVYWYQQGPGQDPQFLISFYEKMQSDKGSIPDRFSAQQFSDYHSELNMSSLELGDSALYFCASSLLPASGSRIYEQYFGPGTRLTVT.

This clonotype was detected ten times or more. This chain connects TRBV20-1 to TRBJ2-5, with a tentative D call TRBD1 (5 bases). From germline, CDR1 is DFQATT and CDR2 SNEGSKA (reference sequence). This CDR3 has 12 amino acids. CDR3 region: CIVQGHQETQYF. CDR3 sequence (DNA): TGCATTGTCCAGGGCCACCAAGAGACCCAGTACTTC.

This clonotype has more than one count but fewer than ten. The V call is TRBV20-1, the J call TRBJ1-2, with TRBD1 identical over 9 bases. Germline V gene sequence: CDR1 DFQATT, CDR2 SNEGSKA (reference sequence). CDR3 length: 13 amino acids. The V segment lost 6 bases and the J segment 5 bases; nucleotides outside the gene matches: 7. The CDR3 region is CSAMTGTGYGYTF. Here the CDR3 DNA reads TGCAGTGCCATGACCGGGACAGGGTATGGCTACACCTTC.